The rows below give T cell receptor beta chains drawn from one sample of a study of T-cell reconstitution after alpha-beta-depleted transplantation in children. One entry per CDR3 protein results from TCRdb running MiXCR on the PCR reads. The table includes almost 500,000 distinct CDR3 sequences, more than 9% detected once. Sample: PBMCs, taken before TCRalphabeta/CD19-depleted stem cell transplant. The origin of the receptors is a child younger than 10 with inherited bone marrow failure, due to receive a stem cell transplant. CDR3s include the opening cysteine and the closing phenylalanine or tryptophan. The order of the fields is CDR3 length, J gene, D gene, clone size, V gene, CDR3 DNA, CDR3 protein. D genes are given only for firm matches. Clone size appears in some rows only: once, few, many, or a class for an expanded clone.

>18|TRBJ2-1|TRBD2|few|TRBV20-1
TGCAGTGCTAGAGATCCGAGCGGGAGGGCCGGGCCTATGAATGAGCAGTTCTTC
CSARDPSGRAGPMNEQFF
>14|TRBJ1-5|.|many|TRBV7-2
TGTGCCAGCAGCTCCCTAAGGGAGTATCAGCCCCAGCATTTT
CASSSLREYQPQHF
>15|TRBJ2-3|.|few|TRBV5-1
TGCGCCAGCAGCTTGGTCGGAGCTCGCACAGATACGCAGTATTTT
CASSLVGARTDTQYF
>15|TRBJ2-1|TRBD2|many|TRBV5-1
TGCGCCAGCAGCACGACTAGCGCCTCCTACAATGAGCAGTTCTTC
CASSTTSASYNEQFF
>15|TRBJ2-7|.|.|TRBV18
TGTGCCAGCTCACCAAATATAGCGGTTTACTACGAGCAGTACTTC
CASSPNIAVYYEQYF
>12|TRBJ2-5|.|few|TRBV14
TGTGCCAGCAGCTCCCCGGTCGGGACCCAGTACTTC
CASSSPVGTQYF
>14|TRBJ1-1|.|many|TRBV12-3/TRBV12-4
TGTGCCAGCAGTCGTCCCACACTAAACACTGAAGCTTTCTTT
CASSRPTLNTEAFF
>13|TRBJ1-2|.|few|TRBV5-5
TGTGCCAGCAGCGGGGGAATTAACTATGGCTACACCTTC
CASSGGINYGYTF
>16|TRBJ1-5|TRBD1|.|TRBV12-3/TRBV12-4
TGTGCCAGCAGCAGACAGGGAAGGATCGGCAATCAGCCCCAGCATTTT
CASSRQGRIGNQPQHF
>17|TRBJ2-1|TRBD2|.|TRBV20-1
TGCAGTGTCTCCCCCCAGACTAGCGGGAGTCTGTACAATGAGCAGTTCTTC
CSVSPQTSGSLYNEQFF